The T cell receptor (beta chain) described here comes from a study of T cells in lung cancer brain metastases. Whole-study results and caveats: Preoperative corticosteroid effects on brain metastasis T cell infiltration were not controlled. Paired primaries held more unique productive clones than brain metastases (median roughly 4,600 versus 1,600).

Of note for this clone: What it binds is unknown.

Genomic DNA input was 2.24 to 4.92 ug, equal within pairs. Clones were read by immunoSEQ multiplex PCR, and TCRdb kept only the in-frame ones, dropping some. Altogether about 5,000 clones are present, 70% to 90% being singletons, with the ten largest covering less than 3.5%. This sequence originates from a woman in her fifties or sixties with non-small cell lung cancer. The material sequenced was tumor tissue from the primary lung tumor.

CDR3: CASSIEVSGTTEQFF. The CDR3 DNA reads TGTGCCAGTAGTATAGAAGTTAGCGGGACCACTGAGCAGTTCTTC. The chain joins TRBV19 to TRBJ2-1; 8 bases line up with TRBD2. The length of the CDR3 is 15 residues. V was clipped by 0 bases and J by 9 bases; unmatched bases: 7. Germline-derived CDR1 and CDR2 are LNHDA and SQIVND (reference sequence).